Below are 29 T cell receptor beta chains sequenced from a single sample in a study of shared clonotypes between healthy human individuals. Assay: immunoSEQ multiplex PCR; the TCRdb copy retains only in-frame clones and omits some. The sample contains around 1.1 million clones, about 72% of which appear only once. The sequenced sample was memory CD4+ T cells from PBMCs. Specified subset: CD45RA-negative fraction. The receptors were sampled from a young man in good health. Some clones in this sample may be carry-over from other donors' samples.

V usage is TRBV4-2 and J usage is TRBJ1-2; 7 bases line up with TRBD1. Germline trimming cut 3 bases from V and 4 bases from J; bases unmatched to any gene: 14. CDR3 length equals 17 residues. Germline V CDR1 and CDR2: LGHNA, YNFKEQ. In DNA, the CDR3 is TGTGCCAGCAGCCAGAAGACGCAAACAGGGGCTGGCTATGGCTACACCTTC. This sequence encodes CASSQKTQTGAGYGYTF.

Concerning this clone: Other DNA variants within this sample encode the same CDR3. The chain employs TRBV7-2 and TRBJ1-5, with D unresolved. The CDR3 loop spans 14 amino acids. Deletions cut 1 base from V and 2 bases from J, with 6 bases between. Germline V CDR1 and CDR2: SGHTA, FQGNSA. Written as DNA, the CDR3 is TGTGCCAGCAGCTTAGATAGGGGCAATCAGCCCCAGCATTTT. Residues: CASSLDRGNQPQHF. Supplemented by reference TRBV7-2 and TRBJ1-5, the full variable domain reads GAGVSQSPSNKVTEKGKDVELRCDPISGHTALYWYRQSLGQGLEFLIYFQGNSAPDKSGLPSDRFSAERTGGSVSTLTIQRTQQEDSAVYLCASSLDRGNQPQHFGDGTRLSIL.

The J gene is TRBJ2-1, the V gene TRBV2; 7 nucleotides match TRBD2. Trimming took 4 bases from V and 8 from J; bases not matched to a gene: 11. Germline CDR1 reads SNHLY; CDR2 reads FYNNEI. The CDR3 runs 15 residues. Here the CDR3 DNA reads TGTGCCAGCAGTGTCTTTCCCGGGGCGGGGGATGAGCAGTTCTTC. This gives the protein CASSVFPGAGDEQFF. Supplemented by reference TRBV2 and TRBJ2-1, the full variable domain reads EPEVTQTPSHQVTQMGQEVILRCVPISNHLYFYWYRQILGQKVEFLVSFYNNEISEKSEIFDDQFSVERPDGSNFTLKIRSTKLEDSAMYFCASSVFPGAGDEQFFGPGTRLTVL.

J is TRBJ2-2 and V is TRBV2, with TRBD2 identical over 10 bases. Per the germline V gene, CDR1 is SNHLY and CDR2 is FYNNEI. The ends lost 7 bases at V and 1 base at J; junction bases unmatched: 3. The CDR3 has 15 amino acids. CDR3 in DNA: TGTGCCAGCACCCGGACTAGCGGGAACACCGGGGAGCTGTTTTTT. Its protein is CASTRTSGNTGELFF.

This clone was observed a handful of times. The chain carries TRBV27 and TRBJ1-1; D is unresolved. CDR3 length: 13 amino acids. Deletions cut 2 bases from V and 5 bases from J, with 9 bases between. Germline lookup yields CDR1 MNHEY and CDR2 SMNVEV (reference sequence). CDR3 in DNA: TGTGCCAGCAGTTTAAGGTACGGTACTGAAGCTTTCTTT. This encodes CASSLRYGTEAFF.

The chain recombines TRBV25-1 with TRBJ2-3; maybe TRBD2 (8 bases). Trimming stripped 8 bases from V and 3 bases from J, with 21 bases between. Germline assignment: CDR1 MGHDK and CDR2 SYGVNS. The CDR3 contains 16 residues. As DNA, the CDR3 is TGTGCCAGCGGCCCCCGGGAGGGGGCAAGGACAGATACGCAGTATTTT. Encoded protein: CASGPREGARTDTQYF.

The rearrangement joins TRBV6-1 to TRBJ2-5, with TRBD2 matching over 12 bases. V was pared by 6 bases and J by 5 bases, with 7 bases of the junction left unmatched. In germline, CDR1 is MNHNS, CDR2 SASEGT. This CDR3 comprises 15 residues. The CDR3 DNA follows: TGTGCCAGCAGCCGATCGGGACTAGCGGGCGAGACCCAGTACTTC. Its protein product is CASSRSGLAGETQYF.

The chain employs TRBV18 and TRBJ1-1; a weak D match, TRBD1 (5 bases). Germline V gene sequence: CDR1 KGHSH, CDR2 LQKENI. CDR3 length: 16 residues. V was pared by 0 bases and J by 5 bases, with 16 bases between. CDR3 sequence reads: CASSPPGKGKGTEAFF. In nucleotides, the CDR3 is TGTGCCAGCTCACCACCGGGAAAGGGGAAAGGAACTGAAGCTTTCTTT.

The chain carries TRBV7-3 and TRBJ1-2, with TRBD1 identical over 9 bases. Looked up from germline, CDR1 is SGHTA and CDR2 is FQGTGA. The CDR3 spans 13 residues. Trimming cost V 5 bases and J 4 bases; bases outside gene matches: 2. DNA for the CDR3: TGTGCCAGCAGCCCGGGACAGGGCTATGGCTACACCTTC. Amino acid sequence: CASSPGQGYGYTF. The whole variable domain, filled in from reference TRBV7-3 and TRBJ1-2, reads GAGVSQTPSNKVTEKGKYVELRCDPISGHTALYWYRQSLGQGPEFLIYFQGTGAADDSGLPNDRFFAVRPEGSVSTLKIQRTERGDSAVYLCASSPGQGYGYTFGSGTRLTVV.

This clone was seen a single time. The chain combines TRBV5-1 with TRBJ2-7, with D perhaps TRBD1 (6 bases). V lost 3 bases to trimming and J lost 4 bases, with 14 bases between them. The CDR3 spans 14 residues. In germline, CDR1 is SGHRS, CDR2 YFSETQ. This chain's CDR3 is CASSSGQLRYEQYF. As DNA, the CDR3 is TGCGCCAGCAGCTCAGGACAGCTTCGTTACGAGCAGTACTTC.

Here the CDR3 reads CASSRQGVLSSTDTQYF. The CDR3 region has the DNA TGTGCCAGCAGCCGACAGGGTGTTCTTTCTAGCACAGATACGCAGTATTTT. The chain joins TRBV27 to TRBJ2-3; TRBD1 aligns across 7 bases. The CDR3 has 17 amino acids. The germline V gene has CDR1 MNHEY and CDR2 SMNVEV (reference sequence). The J segment lost 0 bases and the V segment lost 6 bases, leaving 12 bases of the junction unmatched.

The rearrangement uses TRBV9 and TRBJ1-4; 7 bases align to TRBD1. Unmatched junction bases numbered 11, after V lost 4 bases and J lost 8 bases. Looked up from germline, CDR1 is SGDLS and CDR2 is YYNGEE. This CDR3 is built from 15 residues. CDR3 sequence: CASSPRDATGEKLFF. In DNA form, the CDR3 reads TGTGCCAGCAGCCCCCGGGACGCGACAGGGGAAAAACTGTTTTTT. Drawing the rest from reference TRBV9 and TRBJ1-4, the complete variable domain is DSGVTQTPKHLITATGQRVTLRCSPRSGDLSVYWYQQSLDQGLQFLIQYYNGEERAKGNILERFSAQQFPDLHSELNLSSLELGDSALYFCASSPRDATGEKLFFGSGTQLSVL.

This sequence joins TRBV7-3 and TRBJ2-1; D uncertain. Per germline, CDR1 SGHTA and CDR2 FQGTGA. This CDR3 contains 14 residues. The V end was cut by 6 bases, the J end by 3 bases, with 12 bases between. CDR3 amino acids: CASSPRGSYNEQFF. The DNA of the CDR3 is TGTGCCAGCAGTCCCCGAGGAAGCTACAATGAGCAGTTCTTC.

The V call is TRBV15, the J call TRBJ1-3; D is unclear. There are 13 residues in the CDR3. Germline V gene lookup returns CDR1 LNHNV and CDR2 YYDKDF (reference sequence). The V gene lost 0 bases and the J gene lost 2 bases, with 2 bases spanning the gap. This CDR3 is CATSREAGNTIYF. The CDR3 DNA reads TGTGCCACCAGCAGAGAAGCTGGAAACACCATATATTTT.

The chain is built from TRBV9 and TRBJ1-2; D might be TRBD1 (5 bases). CDR3 length: 13 amino acids. Trimming left V 7 bases short and J 2 bases short, with 12 bases between. Germline V gene lookup returns CDR1 SGDLS and CDR2 YYNGEE. For the CDR3, the DNA is TGTGCCAGCCAACGGGACGGAAACTATGGCTACACCTTC. Its protein product is CASQRDGNYGYTF.

The CDR3 DNA sequence: TGTGCCAGCAGTTATGGGAGCAATCAGCCCCAGCATTTT. Amino acids: CASSYGSNQPQHF. The V gene is TRBV28, the J gene TRBJ1-5; no clear D gene. The germline V and J ends were trimmed by 4 bases and 1 base, with 5 bases remaining between them. Germline CDR1 MDHEN, CDR2 SYDVKM. The CDR3 runs to 13 residues.

The chain recombines TRBV25-1 with TRBJ1-2; a possible D gene is TRBD1 (6 bases). The CDR3 sequence is 17 residues long. Germline V CDR1 and CDR2: MGHDK, SYGVNS. V dropped 3 bases and J dropped 4 bases, with 21 bases sitting between them. CDR3 protein: CASSDSFLSDSTYGYTF. CDR3 sequence (DNA): TGTGCCAGCAGTGACTCTTTTCTATCGGACAGCACCTATGGCTACACCTTC.

The chain is built from TRBV6-1 and TRBJ1-2; the D gene is possibly TRBD1 (5 bases). The germline V gene encodes CDR1 MNHNS and CDR2 SASEGT. With 5 bases removed from V and 4 bases from J, the gap between germline ends came to 8 bases. CDR3 length: 12 amino acids. CDR3 sequence (DNA): TGTGCCAGCAGTCCCAGGGCCTATGGCTACACCTTC. This codes for CASSPRAYGYTF.

The chain recombines TRBV9 with TRBJ1-2, with 9 bases fitting TRBD1. The CDR3 has 14 amino acids. Germline values: CDR1 SGDLS, CDR2 YYNGEE. J was trimmed by 4 bases and V by 3 bases; bases with no gene match: 4. The DNA of the CDR3 is TGTGCCAGCAGCGCCCAGGACAGGGGCTATGGCTACACCTTC. Translated: CASSAQDRGYGYTF.

The gene calls are TRBV19 and TRBJ2-1; TRBD2 aligns across 7 bases. J lost 1 base, V lost 5 bases, and 2 bases had no gene match. The CDR3 sequence is 14 residues long. Germline CDR1 and CDR2: LNHDA and SQIVND (reference sequence). CDR3 amino acids: CASSSRGSYNEQFF. DNA for the CDR3: TGTGCCAGTAGTTCGCGGGGGTCCTACAATGAGCAGTTCTTC.

In DNA form, the CDR3 reads TGCGCCAGCAGCTTCGGGTGGGACACTGAAGCTTTCTTT. It translates to CASSFGWDTEAFF. The chain couples TRBV5-1 to TRBJ1-1; D not certain. CDR1 and CDR2 (germline): SGHRS, YFSETQ. The CDR3 totals 13 residues. V was shortened by 2 bases and J by 3 bases, with 8 bases between the two germline ends.

This clone was seen a single time. The chain is built from TRBV2 and TRBJ2-4; the D is unclear. Germline-derived CDR1 and CDR2 are SNHLY and FYNNEI. The CDR3 is 14 residues long. V was shortened by 6 bases and J by 3 bases, with 12 bases between the two germline ends. The CDR3 spells CASRGVLGKNIQYF. The CDR3 bases are TGTGCCAGCAGAGGAGTACTTGGCAAAAACATTCAGTACTTC.

CDR3 coding DNA: TGTGCCAGCAGTGAGAATTGGACGCAGTATTTT. It specifies CASSENWTQYF. This chain connects TRBV28 to TRBJ2-3; D unclear. The CDR3 runs 11 residues. Germline V gene sequence: CDR1 MDHEN, CDR2 SYDVKM. V was trimmed by 5 bases and J by 9 bases, leaving 9 bases between them. Drawing the rest from reference TRBV28 and TRBJ2-3, the complete variable domain is DVKVTQSSRYLVKRTGEKVFLECVQDMDHENMFWYRQDPGLGLRLIYFSYDVKMKEKGDIPEGYSVSREKKERFSLILESASTNQTSMYLCASSENWTQYFGPGTRLTVL.

The rearrangement uses TRBV5-1 and TRBJ1-4, with no clear D. CDR3 length equals 15 residues. The V end lost 0 bases, the J end lost 6 bases, and 12 bases lay between the germline ends. Germline V gene lookup returns CDR1 SGHRS and CDR2 YFSETQ. The CDR3 sequence is CASSLVGGSDEKLFF. CDR3 sequence (DNA): TGCGCCAGCAGCTTGGTAGGAGGCTCGGATGAAAAACTGTTTTTT.

This clone was observed a few times. This chain connects TRBV7-9 to TRBJ2-1; D is perhaps TRBD2 (6 bases). Trimming took 1 base from V and 15 from J, leaving 13 bases between them. This CDR3 contains 12 residues. The germline gives CDR1 SEHNR, CDR2 FQNEAQ (reference sequence). CDR3 protein: CASSLGGTGAFF. The CDR3 bases are TGTGCCAGCAGCTTAGGCGGGACTGGGGCGTTCTTC.

This chain links TRBV6-4 with TRBJ2-2; D gene ambiguous. The CDR3 totals 13 residues. The V end lost 0 bases, the J end lost 7 bases, and 6 bases lay between the germline ends. Germline CDR1 and CDR2: MRHNA and SNTAGT. This chain's CDR3 is CASSDSINGELFF. The DNA of the CDR3 is TGTGCCAGCAGTGACTCGATAAACGGGGAGCTGTTTTTT.

This clone was counted once. This chain joins TRBV15 and TRBJ2-1, with TRBD2 identical over 9 bases. CDR3 length: 16 amino acids. The germline V gene encodes CDR1 LNHNV and CDR2 YYDKDF (reference sequence). V trimming: 4 bases; J trimming: 8 bases; junction bases outside the gene matches: 12. In DNA form, the CDR3 reads TGTGCCACCAGCACCGGGACTAGCCGACATTCGGATGAGCAGTTCTTC. Protein product: CATSTGTSRHSDEQFF.

The V gene is TRBV28, the J gene TRBJ2-2, with a weak D call TRBD2 (5 bases). This CDR3 comprises 16 residues. Trimming removed 1 base at V and 0 bases at J, with 9 bases between. Germline V CDR1 and CDR2: MDHEN, SYDVKM. CDR3 amino acids: CASSLFPAANTGELFF. CDR3 bases: TGTGCCAGCAGTTTATTCCCAGCGGCGAACACCGGGGAGCTGTTTTTT. The variable domain in full, with the rest retrieved from reference TRBV28 and TRBJ2-2, is DVKVTQSSRYLVKRTGEKVFLECVQDMDHENMFWYRQDPGLGLRLIYFSYDVKMKEKGDIPEGYSVSREKKERFSLILESASTNQTSMYLCASSLFPAANTGELFFGEGSRLTVL.

Regarding this clone: An end of the junction differs from the germline gene, which may be a read error. This chain uses TRBV11-2 with TRBJ1-6; tentative D call: TRBD1 (5 bases). This CDR3 is built from 18 residues. The germline V gene encodes CDR1 SGHAT and CDR2 FQNNGV. The DNA of the CDR3 is TGTGCCAGCAGCTTTTCCGCCCCCCAGGGTTCCTCTAATTCACCCCTCCACTTT. It yields the protein CASSFSAPQGSSNSPLHF. The whole variable domain, remainder taken from reference TRBV11-2 and TRBJ1-6, is EAGVAQSPRYKIIEKRQSVAFWCNPISGHATLYWYQQILGQGPKLLIQFQNNGVVDDSQLPKDRFSAERLKGVDSTLKIQPAKLEDSAVYLCASSFSAPQGSSNSPLHFGNGTRLTVT.